One sample yielded the 15 T cell receptor beta chains listed below, sequenced in a study of identical twins. TCRdb reprocessed the 5' RACE reads via MiXCR and lists one record per CDR3 protein. Among 690,000 or so distinct CDR3 sequences listed, 8.5% to 9.5% were seen once. The sample was also linked to a second study, of yellow fever vaccine responses in identical twins.

The sequenced material came from PBMCs. These receptors were collected from a woman between 18 and 29 years old in good health.

At least ten counts were recorded for this clonotype. The chain links TRBV5-1 to TRBJ2-2; TRBD2 matches 7 bases. CDR1 SGHRS and CDR2 YFSETQ come from the germline V gene. J gave up 5 bases and V 2 bases, and 6 bases lay outside the gene matches. The CDR3 extends over 15 amino acids. In nucleotides, the CDR3 is TGCGCCAGCAGCTTCGGCGGGAGTGGAACCGGGGAGCTGTTTTTT. Protein product: CASSFGGSGTGELFF.

The rearrangement links TRBV25-1 to TRBJ2-1, with D unresolved. CDR1 and CDR2 (germline): MGHDK, SYGVNS. This CDR3 contains 14 residues. Trimming took 0 bases from V and 8 from J, leaving 11 bases between them. The CDR3 here is CASSEYQTGDEQFF. The CDR3 DNA reads TGTGCCAGCAGTGAATACCAGACCGGCGATGAGCAGTTCTTC.

This clonotype came up many times. The CDR3 bases are TGTGCCAGCAGCTTAACAGAGAACACTGAAGCTTTCTTT. This gives the protein CASSLTENTEAFF. The chain links TRBV7-9 to TRBJ1-1; D gene unclear. The CDR3 contains 13 residues. Looked up from germline, CDR1 is SEHNR and CDR2 is FQNEAQ (reference sequence). Trimming left V 2 bases short and J 1 base short, with 5 bases between.

The gene calls are TRBV20-1 and TRBJ2-7; 8 nucleotides line up with TRBD2. The V and J ends lost 0 bases and 2 bases, in that order; junction bases with no gene match: 6. Germline lookup yields CDR1 DFQATT and CDR2 SNEGSKA (reference sequence). CDR3 length: 15 amino acids. CDR3 loop: CSARDPKLAAYEQYF. DNA for the CDR3: TGCAGTGCTAGAGATCCGAAACTAGCGGCCTACGAGCAGTACTTC.

The rearrangement joins TRBV3-1 to TRBJ1-1, with a possible D match to TRBD1 (5 bases). The CDR3 has 18 amino acids. Germline CDR1 and CDR2: LGHDT and YNNKEL (reference sequence). The CDR3 nucleotides are TGTACCTGCAGCCCGGTCTCAGGGCGGTTCGGAATGAACACTGAAGCTTTCTTT. Translation gives CTCSPVSGRFGMNTEAFF.

V usage is TRBV3-1 and J usage is TRBJ2-7; the D is unclear. The CDR3 is 14 residues long. Germline CDR1 LGHDT, CDR2 YNNKEL (reference sequence). V was shortened by 8 bases and J by 2 bases, with 16 bases between the two germline ends. CDR3 region: CASVDGPFPYEQYF. The DNA for the CDR3 is TGTGCCAGCGTTGACGGGCCGTTCCCCTACGAGCAGTACTTC.

The chain recombines TRBV7-2 with TRBJ1-4; D not certain. This CDR3 region has 16 residues. V lost 1 base, J lost 7 bases, and 16 bases lay in between. Germline-derived CDR1 and CDR2 are SGHTA and FQGNSA. The CDR3 bases are TGTGCCAGCAGCTTAGAGGTAGCTTACGGAGGTGAAAAACTGTTTTTT. Translating gives CASSLEVAYGGEKLFF. Using reference TRBV7-2 and TRBJ1-4 for the parts outside the CDR3, the full variable domain is GAGVSQSPSNKVTEKGKDVELRCDPISGHTALYWYRQSLGQGLEFLIYFQGNSAPDKSGLPSDRFSAERTGGSVSTLTIQRTQQEDSAVYLCASSLEVAYGGEKLFFGSGTQLSVL.

This clonotype came up a few times. This chain joins TRBV4-1 and TRBJ2-5; 8 bases align to TRBD1. The CDR3 contains 16 residues. Germline CDR1 and CDR2: MGHRA and YSYEKL. V dropped 1 base and J dropped 5; count of bases not matched to a gene: 9. The CDR3 region is CASSQGQGAWLETQYF. DNA of the CDR3: TGCGCCAGCAGCCAAGGTCAGGGGGCTTGGTTGGAGACCCAGTACTTC.

This clonotype has only a few counts. This chain uses TRBV7-9 with TRBJ2-1; 7 bases map to TRBD2. There are 16 residues in the CDR3. Germline assignment: CDR1 SEHNR and CDR2 FQNEAQ (reference sequence). Losses at the gene ends were 4 bases for V and 7 bases for J; bases not matched to a gene: 13. The CDR3 is CASSSEGPREWNEQFF. The CDR3, as DNA: TGTGCCAGCAGCTCCGAGGGTCCGCGGGAGTGGAATGAGCAGTTCTTC.

CDR3 DNA: TGTGCCTGGAGTGCCGGGGCCCCAGAGGAGCAGTTCTTC. Its protein is CAWSAGAPEEQFF. This chain joins TRBV30 and TRBJ2-1, with D possibly called TRBD1 or TRBD2 (5 bases each). V was clipped by 1 base and J by 10 bases, with 14 bases between them. CDR1 and CDR2 (germline): GTSNPN, SVGIG (reference sequence). CDR3 length: 13 residues.

This clonotype was observed a few times. V usage is TRBV20-1 and J usage is TRBJ2-1; 13 nucleotides align to TRBD2. CDR1 and CDR2 from the germline V gene are DFQATT and SNEGSKA (reference sequence). Germline trimming cut 0 bases from V and 4 bases from J; bases unmatched to any gene: 3. The CDR3 contains 16 residues. The CDR3 region is CSAREGTSGVYNEQFF. The CDR3 bases are TGCAGTGCTAGAGAGGGGACTAGCGGGGTATACAATGAGCAGTTCTTC.

This clonotype was seen many times. The chain is built from TRBV6-1 and TRBJ2-7; D is unresolved. This CDR3 is built from 14 residues. Germline CDR1 and CDR2: MNHNS and SASEGT. Trimming stripped 7 bases from V and 6 bases from J, with 19 bases between. Here the CDR3 DNA reads TGTGCCAGCAAACCCGATTTGGGATCGGCCGAGCAGTACTTC. Protein product: CASKPDLGSAEQYF.

This clonotype was counted ten times or more. The chain employs TRBV5-1 and TRBJ2-7; D call uncertain. CDR3 size: 14 residues. Germline V CDR1 and CDR2: SGHRS, YFSETQ. V shed 0 bases and J shed 0 bases, with 7 bases lying between them. The CDR3 DNA sequence: TGCGCCAGCAGCTTGGTTGGAAACTCCTACGAGCAGTACTTC. This sequence encodes CASSLVGNSYEQYF.

This clonotype was counted only a few times. The rearrangement uses TRBV24-1 and TRBJ1-1; 7 bases align to TRBD1. CDR1 is KGHDR, CDR2 SFDVKD, per germline. The trim removed 7 bases at V and 4 bases at J, leaving 5 bases unmatched. CDR3 length equals 13 residues. Here the CDR3 reads CATSRRGGTEAFF. The CDR3 DNA is TGTGCCACCAGCCGCAGGGGGGGCACTGAAGCTTTCTTT.

This clonotype was seen only a few times. The chain employs TRBV7-2 and TRBJ1-1; D is possibly TRBD1 (5 bases). The germline V and J ends were trimmed by 4 bases and 5 bases, with 14 bases remaining between them. This CDR3 is built from 14 residues. Germline assignment: CDR1 SGHTA and CDR2 FQGNSA. Here the CDR3 reads CASSSGTPGTEAFF. For the CDR3, the DNA is TGTGCCAGCAGCTCCGGGACCCCGGGGACTGAAGCTTTCTTT.